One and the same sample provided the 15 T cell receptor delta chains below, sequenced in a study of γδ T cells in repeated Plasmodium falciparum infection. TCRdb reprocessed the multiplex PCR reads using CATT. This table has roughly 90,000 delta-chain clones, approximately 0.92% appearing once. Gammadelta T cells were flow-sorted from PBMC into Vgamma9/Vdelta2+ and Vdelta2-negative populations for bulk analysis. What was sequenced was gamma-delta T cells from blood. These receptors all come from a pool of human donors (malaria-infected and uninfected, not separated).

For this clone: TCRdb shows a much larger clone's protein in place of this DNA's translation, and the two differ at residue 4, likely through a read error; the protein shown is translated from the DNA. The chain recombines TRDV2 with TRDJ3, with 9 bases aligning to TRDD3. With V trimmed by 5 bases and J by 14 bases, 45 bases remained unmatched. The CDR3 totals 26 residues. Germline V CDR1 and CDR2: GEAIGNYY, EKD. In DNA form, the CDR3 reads TGTGCCTGTGGCACGAAAGGGCCGGACCGAATATCGGGGATACGCGCGTTTTGTACCCAGCATGGACAGATGTTTTTC. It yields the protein CACGTKGPDRISGIRAFCTQHGQMFF.

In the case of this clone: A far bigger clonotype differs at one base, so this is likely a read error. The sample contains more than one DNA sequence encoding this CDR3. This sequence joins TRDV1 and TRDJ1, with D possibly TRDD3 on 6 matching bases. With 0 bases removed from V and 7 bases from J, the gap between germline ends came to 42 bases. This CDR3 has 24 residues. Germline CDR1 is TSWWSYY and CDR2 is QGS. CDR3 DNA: TGTGCTCTTGGGGAACTAGGGTTGCCTTTGAACTCCCTTAGTCTTGGGGATCCCTCCCCTAAACTCATCTTT. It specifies CALGELGLPLNSLSLGDPSPKLIF.

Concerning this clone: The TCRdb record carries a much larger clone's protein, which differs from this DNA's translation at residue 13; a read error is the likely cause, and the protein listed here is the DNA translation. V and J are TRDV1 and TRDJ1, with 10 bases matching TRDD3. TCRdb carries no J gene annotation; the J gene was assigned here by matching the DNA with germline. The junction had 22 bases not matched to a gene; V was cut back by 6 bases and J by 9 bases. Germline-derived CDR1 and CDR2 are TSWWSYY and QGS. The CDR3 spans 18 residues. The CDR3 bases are TGTGCTCTTGGTTCTATCTTACCTCTCTGGGGGATAGCGAAGCAACTCATCTTT. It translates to CALGSILPLWGIAKQLIF.

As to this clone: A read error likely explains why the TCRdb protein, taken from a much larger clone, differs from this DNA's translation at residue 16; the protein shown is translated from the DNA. CDR3 residues: CACDSVGLGDRQSTNRLIF. CDR3 DNA sequence: TGTGCCTGTGACAGTGTGGGCCTGGGGGACCGACAATCCACCAATAGACTCATCTTT. The rearrangement uses TRDV2 and TRDJ1; TRDD3 agrees at 8 bases. TCRdb carries no J gene annotation; the J gene was assigned here by matching the DNA with germline. V was clipped by 2 bases and J by 10 bases; unmatched bases: 26. This CDR3 spans 19 amino acids. Germline CDR1 and CDR2: GEAIGNYY and EKD.

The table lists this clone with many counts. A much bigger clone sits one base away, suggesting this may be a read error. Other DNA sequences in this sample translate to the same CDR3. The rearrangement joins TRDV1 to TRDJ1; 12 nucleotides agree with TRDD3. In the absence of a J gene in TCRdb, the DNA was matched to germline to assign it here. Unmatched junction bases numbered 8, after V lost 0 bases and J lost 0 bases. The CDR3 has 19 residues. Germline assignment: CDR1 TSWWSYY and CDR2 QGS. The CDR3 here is CALGELSGGYATDTDKLIF. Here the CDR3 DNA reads TGTGCTCTTGGGGAACTATCTGGGGGATACGCGACCGACACCGATAAACTCATCTTT.

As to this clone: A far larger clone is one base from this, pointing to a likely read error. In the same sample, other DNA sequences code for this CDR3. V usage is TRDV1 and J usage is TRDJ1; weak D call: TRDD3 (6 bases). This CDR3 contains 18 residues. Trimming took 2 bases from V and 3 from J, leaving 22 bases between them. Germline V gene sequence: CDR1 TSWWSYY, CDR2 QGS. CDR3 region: CALGESNKLGDTSDKLIF. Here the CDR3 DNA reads TGTGCTCTTGGGGAATCAAATAAACTGGGAGATACGTCCGATAAACTCATCTTT.

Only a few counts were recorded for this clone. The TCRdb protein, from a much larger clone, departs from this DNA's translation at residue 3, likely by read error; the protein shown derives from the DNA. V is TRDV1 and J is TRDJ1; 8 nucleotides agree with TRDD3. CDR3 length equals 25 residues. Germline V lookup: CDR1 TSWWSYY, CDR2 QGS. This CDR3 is CAVGELSTTLKPSTGGGFYTDKLIF. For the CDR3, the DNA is TGTGCTGTTGGGGAACTGTCGACTACCCTTAAGCCTAGTACTGGGGGGGGCTTCTACACCGATAAACTCATCTTT.

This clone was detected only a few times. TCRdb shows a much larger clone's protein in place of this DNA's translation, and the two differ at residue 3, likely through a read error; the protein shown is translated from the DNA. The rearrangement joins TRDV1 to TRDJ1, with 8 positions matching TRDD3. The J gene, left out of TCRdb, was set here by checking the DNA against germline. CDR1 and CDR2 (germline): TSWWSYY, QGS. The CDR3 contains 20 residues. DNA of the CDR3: TGTGCTCCTGGGGAAGTTCCGACTGGGGGTCTACGCCCTTACACCGATAAACTCATCTTT. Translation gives CAPGEVPTGGLRPYTDKLIF.

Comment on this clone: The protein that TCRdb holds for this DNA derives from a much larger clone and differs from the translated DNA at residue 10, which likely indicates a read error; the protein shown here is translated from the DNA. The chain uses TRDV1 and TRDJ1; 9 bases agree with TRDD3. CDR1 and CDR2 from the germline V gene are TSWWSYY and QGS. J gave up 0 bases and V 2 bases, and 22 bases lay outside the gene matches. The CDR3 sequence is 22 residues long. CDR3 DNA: TGTGCTCTTGGGGAATTTAGGCTTCCTATCGGGGATACGGAAACCTACACCGATAAACTCATCTTT. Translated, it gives CALGEFRLPIGDTETYTDKLIF.

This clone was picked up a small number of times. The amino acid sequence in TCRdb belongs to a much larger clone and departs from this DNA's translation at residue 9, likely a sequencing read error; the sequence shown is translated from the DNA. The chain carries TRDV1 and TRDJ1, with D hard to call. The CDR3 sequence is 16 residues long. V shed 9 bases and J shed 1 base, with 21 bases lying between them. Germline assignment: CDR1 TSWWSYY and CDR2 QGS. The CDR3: CALEEAGVRVTDKLIF. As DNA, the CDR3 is TGTGCTCTGGAGGAAGCAGGGGTGAGGGTCACCGATAAACTCATCTTT.

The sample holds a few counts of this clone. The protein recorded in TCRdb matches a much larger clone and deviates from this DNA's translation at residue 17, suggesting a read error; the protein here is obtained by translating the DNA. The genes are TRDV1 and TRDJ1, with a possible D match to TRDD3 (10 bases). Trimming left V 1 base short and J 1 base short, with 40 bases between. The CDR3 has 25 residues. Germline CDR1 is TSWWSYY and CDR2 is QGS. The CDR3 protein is CALGEPGLPTRFWGIGSGVTDKLIF. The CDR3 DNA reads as TGTGCTCTTGGGGAACCAGGCCTTCCTACGAGGTTCTGGGGGATAGGCAGCGGGGTCACCGATAAACTCATCTTT.

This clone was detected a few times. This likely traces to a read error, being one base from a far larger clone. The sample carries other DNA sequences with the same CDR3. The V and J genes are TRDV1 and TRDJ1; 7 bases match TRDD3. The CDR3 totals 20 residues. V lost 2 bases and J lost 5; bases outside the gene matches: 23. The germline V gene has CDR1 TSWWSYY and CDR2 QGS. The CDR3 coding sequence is TGTGCTCTTGGGGAAGAGGGAATCTCCAGCAGGGGGATTATGACTGATAAACTCATCTTT. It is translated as CALGEEGISSRGIMTDKLIF.

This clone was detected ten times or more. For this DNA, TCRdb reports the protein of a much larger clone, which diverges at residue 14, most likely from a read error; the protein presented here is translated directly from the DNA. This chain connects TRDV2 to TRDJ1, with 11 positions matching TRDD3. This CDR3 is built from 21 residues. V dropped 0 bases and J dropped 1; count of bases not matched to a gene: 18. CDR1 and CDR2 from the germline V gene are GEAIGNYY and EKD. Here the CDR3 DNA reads TGTGCCTGTGACACCGTTCTACTGGGGGATAAAAGGGGTCAGAGCACCGATAAACTCATCTTT. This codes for CACDTVLLGDKRGQSTDKLIF.

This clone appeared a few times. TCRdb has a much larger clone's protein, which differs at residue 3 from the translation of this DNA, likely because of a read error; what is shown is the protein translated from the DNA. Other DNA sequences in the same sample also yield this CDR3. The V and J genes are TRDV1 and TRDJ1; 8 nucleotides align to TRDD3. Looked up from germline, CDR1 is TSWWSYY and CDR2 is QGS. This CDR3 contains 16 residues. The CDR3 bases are TGTGCCCCTGGGGAATTTGGGGGATCCTACACCGATAAACTCATCTTT. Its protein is CAPGEFGGSYTDKLIF.

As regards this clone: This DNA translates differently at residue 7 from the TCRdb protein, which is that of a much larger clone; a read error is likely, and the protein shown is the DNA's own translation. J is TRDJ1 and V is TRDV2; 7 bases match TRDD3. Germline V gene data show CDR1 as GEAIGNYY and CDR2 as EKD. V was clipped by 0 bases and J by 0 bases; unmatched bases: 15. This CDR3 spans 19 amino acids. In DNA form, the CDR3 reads TGTGCCTGTGACACCGTTGCCCCTGGGGGGGGCCAGTACACCGATAAACTCATCTTT. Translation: CACDTVAPGGGQYTDKLIF.